This TCR beta chain stems from a study of shared clonotypes between healthy human individuals. Study information: CD4 naive and memory got three plates each, CD8 naive two, CD8 memory one.

For sorted subsets, approximately 0.2 ug DNA per replicate equaled about 31,000 T cell genomes. Here immunoSEQ multiplex PCR was the method, and the copy in TCRdb shows in-frame clones only, minus some. The sample has fewer than 1 million clones, just over 95% seen once. Naive CD8 cells lacked CD45RO, underwent positive selection for CCR7 and left out terminally differentiated effector memory CD45RA+ cells. The specimen was naive CD8+ T cells sorted from blood. This clonotype was sampled from a man under 40 in good health.

The CDR3 nucleotides are TGTGCCAGCAGTATGGGACTAGCGGGAGAAGAGACCCAGTACTTC. Translation: CASSMGLAGEETQYF. V and J are TRBV2 and TRBJ2-5, with 14 bases fitting TRBD2. This CDR3 is 15 amino acids long. Germline CDR1 SNHLY, CDR2 FYNNEI. With V trimmed by 5 bases and J by 3 bases, 2 bases remained unmatched.